This T cell receptor (beta chain) originates from a study of blood T cell repertoires in COVID-19. Repertoires were generated with immunoSEQ multiplex PCR, while TCRdb's copy carries only in-frame clones and drops some. The sample has 250,000 to 300,000 clones, around 90% seen once. Germline V gene sequence: CDR1 SGHTA, CDR2 FQGNSA. Trimming pared 2 bases from V and 5 bases from J, leaving 12 bases between. The CDR3 has 15 residues. The V call is TRBV7-2, the J call TRBJ2-2; a weak D match, TRBD1 (6 bases). This receptor was obtained from a woman aged 25 to 45 who had recovered from COVID-19. The sequencing input was PBMCs or T cells enriched from blood (not recorded which). The CDR3 DNA sequence: TGTGCCAGCAGCTTACCGACAGGCGGTACCGGGGAGCTGTTTTTT. Protein product: CASSLPTGGTGELFF.